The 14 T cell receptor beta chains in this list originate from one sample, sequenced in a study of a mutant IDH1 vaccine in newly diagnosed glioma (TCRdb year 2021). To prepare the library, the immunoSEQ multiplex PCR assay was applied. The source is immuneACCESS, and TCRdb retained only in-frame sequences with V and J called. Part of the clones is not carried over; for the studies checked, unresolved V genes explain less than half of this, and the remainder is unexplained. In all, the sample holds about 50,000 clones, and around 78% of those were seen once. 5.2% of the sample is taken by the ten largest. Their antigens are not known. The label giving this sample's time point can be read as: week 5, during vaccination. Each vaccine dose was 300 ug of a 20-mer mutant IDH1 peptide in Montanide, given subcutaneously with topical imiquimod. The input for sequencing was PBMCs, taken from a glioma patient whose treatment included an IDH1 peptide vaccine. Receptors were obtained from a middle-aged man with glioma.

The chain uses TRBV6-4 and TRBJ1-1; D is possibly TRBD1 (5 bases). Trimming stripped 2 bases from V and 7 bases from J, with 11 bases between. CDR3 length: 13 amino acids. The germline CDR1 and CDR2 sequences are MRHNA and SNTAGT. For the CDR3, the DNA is TGTGCCAGCAGTGACATTTGGGGCGGTGAAGCTTTCTTT. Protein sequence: CASSDIWGGEAFF.

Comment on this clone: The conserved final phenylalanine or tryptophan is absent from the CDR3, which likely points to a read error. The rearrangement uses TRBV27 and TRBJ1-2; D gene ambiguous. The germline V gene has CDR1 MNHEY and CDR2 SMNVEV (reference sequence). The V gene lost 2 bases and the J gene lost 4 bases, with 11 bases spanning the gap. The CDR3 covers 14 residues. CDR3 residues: CASSLKEAGYGYTV. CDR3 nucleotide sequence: TGTGCCAGCAGTTTAAAGGAGGCGGGCTATGGCTACACCGTC.

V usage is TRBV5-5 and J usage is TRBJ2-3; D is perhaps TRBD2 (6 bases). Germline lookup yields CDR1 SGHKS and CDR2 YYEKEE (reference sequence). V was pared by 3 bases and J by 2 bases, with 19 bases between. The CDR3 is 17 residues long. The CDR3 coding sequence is TGTGCCAGCAGCTCGAGTCGGAGGGCAGCTGCCACAGATACGCAGTATTTT. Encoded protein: CASSSSRRAAATDTQYF.

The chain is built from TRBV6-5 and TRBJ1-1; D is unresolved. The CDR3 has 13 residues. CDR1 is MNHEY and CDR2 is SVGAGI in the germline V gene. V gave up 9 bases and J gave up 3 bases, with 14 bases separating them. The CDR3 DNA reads TGTGCCAGTCACGAAAGAGGGTACACTGAAGCTTTCTTT. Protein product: CASHERGYTEAFF.

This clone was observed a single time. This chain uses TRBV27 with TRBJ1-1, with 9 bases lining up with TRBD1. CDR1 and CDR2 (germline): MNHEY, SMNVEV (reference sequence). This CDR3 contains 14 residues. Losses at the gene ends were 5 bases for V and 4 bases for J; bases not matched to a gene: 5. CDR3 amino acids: CASSIGTGSTEAFF. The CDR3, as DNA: TGTGCCAGCAGTATAGGGACAGGGAGCACTGAAGCTTTCTTT.

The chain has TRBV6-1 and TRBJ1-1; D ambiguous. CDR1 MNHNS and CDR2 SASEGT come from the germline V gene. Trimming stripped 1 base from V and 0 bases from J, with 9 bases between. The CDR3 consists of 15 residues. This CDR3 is CASSEVPSMNTEAFF. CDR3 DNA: TGTGCCAGCAGTGAAGTGCCTTCTATGAACACTGAAGCTTTCTTT.

The CDR3, as DNA: TGTGCCAGCAGCGCCCCAGGACAGAACATGAACACTGAAGCTTTCTTT. It encodes CASSAPGQNMNTEAFF. The chain carries TRBV9 and TRBJ1-1; a weak D match, TRBD1 (6 bases). The germline gives CDR1 SGDLS, CDR2 YYNGEE. Trimming left V 3 bases short and J 0 bases short, with 15 bases between. This CDR3 has 16 amino acids.

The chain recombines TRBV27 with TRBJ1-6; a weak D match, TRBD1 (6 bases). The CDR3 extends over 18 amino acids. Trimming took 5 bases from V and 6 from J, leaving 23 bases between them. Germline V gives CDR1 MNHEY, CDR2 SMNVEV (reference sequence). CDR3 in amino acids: CASSRSTYPGGSNSPLHF. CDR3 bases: TGTGCCAGCAGTCGCAGTACTTATCCGGGGGGCTCTAATTCACCCCTCCACTTT.

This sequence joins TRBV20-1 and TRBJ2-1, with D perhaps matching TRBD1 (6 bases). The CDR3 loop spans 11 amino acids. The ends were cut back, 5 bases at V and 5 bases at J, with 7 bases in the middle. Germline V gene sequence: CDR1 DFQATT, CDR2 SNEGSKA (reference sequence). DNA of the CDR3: TGCAGTGCTTCAGGGGACAATGAGCAGTTCTTC. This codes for CSASGDNEQFF.

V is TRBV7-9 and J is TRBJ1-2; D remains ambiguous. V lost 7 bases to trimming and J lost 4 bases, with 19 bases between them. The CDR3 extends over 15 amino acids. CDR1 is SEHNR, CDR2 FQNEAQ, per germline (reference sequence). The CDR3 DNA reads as TGTGCCAGCACCCTACAAGGGAACGTGGGCTATGGCTACACCTTC. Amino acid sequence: CASTLQGNVGYGYTF.

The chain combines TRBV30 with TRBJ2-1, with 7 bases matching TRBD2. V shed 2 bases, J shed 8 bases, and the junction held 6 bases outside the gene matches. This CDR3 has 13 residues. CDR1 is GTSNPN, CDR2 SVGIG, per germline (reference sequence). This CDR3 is CAWSWGGGYEQFF. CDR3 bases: TGTGCCTGGAGTTGGGGGGGAGGTTATGAGCAGTTCTTC.

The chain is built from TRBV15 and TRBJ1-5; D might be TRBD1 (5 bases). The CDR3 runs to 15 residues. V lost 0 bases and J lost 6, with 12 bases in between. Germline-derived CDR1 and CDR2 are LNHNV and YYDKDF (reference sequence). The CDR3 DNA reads TGTGCCACCAGCAGAGACGGGGAGGGGAGTCAGCCCCAGCATTTT. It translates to CATSRDGEGSQPQHF.

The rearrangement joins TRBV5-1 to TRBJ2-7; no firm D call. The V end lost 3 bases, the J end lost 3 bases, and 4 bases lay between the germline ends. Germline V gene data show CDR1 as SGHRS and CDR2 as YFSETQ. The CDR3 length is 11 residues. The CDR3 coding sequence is TGCGCCAGCAGCTCCGACTACGAGCAGTACTTC. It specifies CASSSDYEQYF.

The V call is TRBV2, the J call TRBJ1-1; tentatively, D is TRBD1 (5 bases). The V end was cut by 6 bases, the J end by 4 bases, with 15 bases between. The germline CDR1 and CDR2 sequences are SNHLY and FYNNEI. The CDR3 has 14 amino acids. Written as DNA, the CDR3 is TGTGCCAGCAGGTTCTGGGGGGTTGGCACTGAAGCTTTCTTT. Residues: CASRFWGVGTEAFF.